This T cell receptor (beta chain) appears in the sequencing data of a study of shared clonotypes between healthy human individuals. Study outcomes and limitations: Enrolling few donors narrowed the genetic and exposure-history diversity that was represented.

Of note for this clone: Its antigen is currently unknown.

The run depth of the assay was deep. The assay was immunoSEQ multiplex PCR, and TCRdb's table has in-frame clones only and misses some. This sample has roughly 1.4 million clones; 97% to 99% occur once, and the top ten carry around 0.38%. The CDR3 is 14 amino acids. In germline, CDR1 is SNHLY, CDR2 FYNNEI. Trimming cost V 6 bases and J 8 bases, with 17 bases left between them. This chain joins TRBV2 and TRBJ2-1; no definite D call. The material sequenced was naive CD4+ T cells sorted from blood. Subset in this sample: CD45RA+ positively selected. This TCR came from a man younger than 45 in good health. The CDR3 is CASSRSPSVDEQFF. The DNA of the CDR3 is TGTGCCAGCAGCCGATCCCCGAGTGTTGATGAGCAGTTCTTC.